A selection of T cell receptor beta chains follows, all from one sample in a study of cytomegalovirus exposure and HLA in healthy donors. Some clones are missing from TCRdb's copy, which holds only in-frame ones; the method was immunoSEQ multiplex PCR. The data show roughly 60,000 clones, 85% to 95% seen once. The sample comprised PBMCs. The receptor set was obtained from a man aged 18 to 29 in good health and CMV-seronegative. Each CDR3 is given with its conserved first and last residue. Fields, in order: D gene, V gene, J gene, clone size, CDR3 DNA, CDR3 protein. D genes are given only for firm matches. Expanded clones get a size class; other rows say once, few or many, or leave the size out.

D gene: .; V gene: TRBV5-4; J gene: TRBJ1-2; clone size: .; CDR3 DNA: TGTGCCAGCAGCTCGCCGACACTCGACGACTATGGCTACACCTTC; CDR3 protein: CASSSPTLDDYGYTF
D gene: .; V gene: TRBV5-6; J gene: TRBJ2-7; clone size: .; CDR3 DNA: TGTGCCAGCAGCTTGCAGCGGTCCGAGCAGTACTTC; CDR3 protein: CASSLQRSEQYF
D gene: .; V gene: TRBV7-8; J gene: TRBJ2-2; clone size: .; CDR3 DNA: TGTGCCAGCAGCTCCCCCGGCAGTCGGGTGAATACCGGGGAGCTGTTTTTT; CDR3 protein: CASSSPGSRVNTGELFF
D gene: TRBD2; V gene: TRBV29-1; J gene: TRBJ2-5; clone size: .; CDR3 DNA: TGCAGCGTTGAAGATCCCCTAGCGGGAAGTTATGAGACCCAGTACTTC; CDR3 protein: CSVEDPLAGSYETQYF
D gene: TRBD2; V gene: TRBV28; J gene: TRBJ2-1; clone size: .; CDR3 DNA: TGTGCCAGTCGGCTAGCGGATTACAATGAGCAGTTCTTC; CDR3 protein: CASRLADYNEQFF
D gene: TRBD1; V gene: TRBV12-5; J gene: TRBJ2-7; clone size: .; CDR3 DNA: TGTGCTAGTGGTTTGGTAAACAGGGGGAGGGAGCAGTACTTC; CDR3 protein: CASGLVNRGREQYF
D gene: TRBD2; V gene: TRBV10-3; J gene: TRBJ2-7; clone size: few; CDR3 DNA: TGTGCCACGGTCCGGGGCGGGAGCCTGGACGAGCAGTACTTC; CDR3 protein: CATVRGGSLDEQYF
D gene: TRBD1; V gene: TRBV6-5; J gene: TRBJ1-2; clone size: .; CDR3 DNA: TGTGCCAGCAGTTTGGACAGGTTCAACTATGGCTACACCTTC; CDR3 protein: CASSLDRFNYGYTF
D gene: .; V gene: TRBV5-5; J gene: TRBJ1-5; clone size: .; CDR3 DNA: TGTGCCAGCAGCTTGGATTTCTCAGGGGCTCAGCCCCAGCATTTT; CDR3 protein: CASSLDFSGAQPQHF
D gene: .; V gene: TRBV7-6; J gene: TRBJ2-2; clone size: .; CDR3 DNA: TGTGCCAGCAGCTTTGGCAGGCTCGGCACCGGGGAGCTGTTTTTT; CDR3 protein: CASSFGRLGTGELFF
D gene: TRBD2; V gene: TRBV2; J gene: TRBJ2-7; clone size: .; CDR3 DNA: TGTGCCAGCGAGAGGGAAGTCTCGGGACTAGCGGGGGGCGAGCAGTACTTC; CDR3 protein: CASEREVSGLAGGEQYF
D gene: .; V gene: TRBV19; J gene: TRBJ2-1; clone size: .; CDR3 DNA: TGTGCCAGTAGTATCGGAAACCCGGGAGCCGAAGAGCAGTTCTTC; CDR3 protein: CASSIGNPGAEEQFF
D gene: .; V gene: TRBV23-1; J gene: TRBJ2-2; clone size: .; CDR3 DNA: TGCGCCAGCAGTCAATCGGGTGGAGAACACCCCCGCTTAATCGACGCGAACACCGGGGAGCTGTTTTTT; CDR3 protein: CASSQSGGEHPRLIDANTGELFF
D gene: .; V gene: TRBV19; J gene: TRBJ1-2; clone size: .; CDR3 DNA: TGTGCCAGTAGTATAGTCGCTAACTATGGCTACACCTTC; CDR3 protein: CASSIVANYGYTF
D gene: .; V gene: TRBV6-1; J gene: TRBJ1-2; clone size: .; CDR3 DNA: TGTGCCAGCAACCACAAAGACTATGGCTACACCTTC; CDR3 protein: CASNHKDYGYTF
D gene: .; V gene: TRBV19; J gene: TRBJ1-2; clone size: once; CDR3 DNA: TGTGCCAGTAATAACAGGGTGGGCTATGGCTACACCTTC; CDR3 protein: CASNNRVGYGYTF
D gene: .; V gene: TRBV10-3; J gene: TRBJ1-4; clone size: .; CDR3 DNA: TGTGCCATCCACCCGGGGGGGGCAACTAATGAAAAACTGTTTTTT; CDR3 protein: CAIHPGGATNEKLFF
D gene: .; V gene: TRBV9; J gene: TRBJ2-1; clone size: few; CDR3 DNA: TGTGCCAGCAGCCGGTCAATGGGCGCCGCCTACAATGAGCAGTTCTTC; CDR3 protein: CASSRSMGAAYNEQFF
D gene: .; V gene: TRBV18; J gene: TRBJ2-7; clone size: .; CDR3 DNA: TGTGCCAGCTCACCCAGGGGCCACGAGCAGTACTTC; CDR3 protein: CASSPRGHEQYF
D gene: .; V gene: TRBV19; J gene: TRBJ2-1; clone size: .; CDR3 DNA: TGTGCCAGTAGTATGGACTGGAGCAATGAGCAGTTCTTC; CDR3 protein: CASSMDWSNEQFF
D gene: TRBD1; V gene: TRBV9; J gene: TRBJ2-7; clone size: .; CDR3 DNA: TGTGCCAGCAGCGCCGCCGGGACAGTGACTTACGAGCAGTACTTC; CDR3 protein: CASSAAGTVTYEQYF
D gene: TRBD1; V gene: TRBV19; J gene: TRBJ1-1; clone size: .; CDR3 DNA: TGTGCCAGTAGGCCCACAAGGGGGCAGGGGTACACTGAAGCTTTCTTT; CDR3 protein: CASRPTRGQGYTEAFF
D gene: TRBD1; V gene: TRBV7-3; J gene: TRBJ1-1; clone size: .; CDR3 DNA: TGTGCCAGCAGCCGCGACAGGGTGGGGACTGAAGCTTTCTTT; CDR3 protein: CASSRDRVGTEAFF
D gene: TRBD2; V gene: TRBV11-2; J gene: TRBJ2-2; clone size: .; CDR3 DNA: TGTGCCAGCAGCTTACAATATGGACTAGCGAACACCGGGGAGCTGTTTTTT; CDR3 protein: CASSLQYGLANTGELFF
D gene: TRBD1; V gene: TRBV5-1; J gene: TRBJ2-5; clone size: .; CDR3 DNA: TGCGCCAGCAGCTTGGAGGGACAGCCCCAAGAGACCCAGTACTTC; CDR3 protein: CASSLEGQPQETQYF
D gene: TRBD1; V gene: TRBV4-1; J gene: TRBJ2-1; clone size: .; CDR3 DNA: TGCGCCAGCAGCCAAGAGGGACAGGGGGTACTATTTAATGAGCAGTTCTTC; CDR3 protein: CASSQEGQGVLFNEQFF
D gene: .; V gene: TRBV11-3; J gene: TRBJ2-1; clone size: .; CDR3 DNA: TGTGCCAGCAGCTTAGATCGGTACAATGAGCAGTTCTTC; CDR3 protein: CASSLDRYNEQFF
D gene: .; V gene: TRBV5-4; J gene: TRBJ2-7; clone size: .; CDR3 DNA: TGTGCCAGCAGCTCCCATACAGGGCTGGGGACCTACGAGCAGTACTTC; CDR3 protein: CASSSHTGLGTYEQYF
D gene: TRBD2; V gene: TRBV7-8; J gene: TRBJ2-7; clone size: .; CDR3 DNA: TGTGCCAGCAGCCCCGGGACTAGCGGGAGCTCCTACGAGCAGTACTTC; CDR3 protein: CASSPGTSGSSYEQYF
D gene: TRBD2; V gene: TRBV19; J gene: TRBJ2-3; clone size: once; CDR3 DNA: TGTGCCAGTAGTGTGTCTAGCGGGCAAATCGCGCAGTATTTT; CDR3 protein: CASSVSSGQIAQYF
D gene: .; V gene: TRBV5-1; J gene: TRBJ2-1; clone size: .; CDR3 DNA: TGCGCCAGCAGCTTGCGAAGTGACAGGATCAATGAGCAGTTCTTC; CDR3 protein: CASSLRSDRINEQFF
D gene: .; V gene: TRBV11-3; J gene: TRBJ1-4; clone size: .; CDR3 DNA: TGTGCCAGCAGCGCAGTCAGGGAAAAACTGTTTTTT; CDR3 protein: CASSAVREKLFF
D gene: TRBD1; V gene: TRBV18; J gene: TRBJ1-1; clone size: .; CDR3 DNA: TGTGCCAGCTCACCCTCCTCCCCGGACAGGGGGGGAGCTTTCTTT; CDR3 protein: CASSPSSPDRGGAFF
D gene: TRBD1; V gene: TRBV7-6; J gene: TRBJ1-4; clone size: .; CDR3 DNA: TGTGCCAGCAGCGCTCGCGGGACAGGGGGTGAAAAACTGTTTTTT; CDR3 protein: CASSARGTGGEKLFF
D gene: .; V gene: TRBV11-3; J gene: TRBJ1-2; clone size: .; CDR3 DNA: TGTGCCAGCAGCTCATACACGGACAAAAACTATGGCTACACCTTC; CDR3 protein: CASSSYTDKNYGYTF
D gene: .; V gene: TRBV19; J gene: TRBJ2-7; clone size: .; CDR3 DNA: TGTGCCAGTAGTGCTGACTTGGCTTCCTACGAGCAGTACTTC; CDR3 protein: CASSADLASYEQYF
D gene: .; V gene: TRBV6-6; J gene: TRBJ1-5; clone size: .; CDR3 DNA: TGTGCCAGCAGTTACCTAGCCGTAAATCAGCCCCAGCATTTT; CDR3 protein: CASSYLAVNQPQHF
D gene: .; V gene: TRBV4-2; J gene: TRBJ2-2; clone size: .; CDR3 DNA: TGTGCCAGCAGCCAAGATTCCGGGGACGGGGAGCTGTTTTTT; CDR3 protein: CASSQDSGDGELFF
D gene: .; V gene: TRBV28; J gene: TRBJ2-7; clone size: .; CDR3 DNA: TGTGCCAGCAGTTTAGGGCGGGTGGACTACGAGCAGTACTTC; CDR3 protein: CASSLGRVDYEQYF
D gene: .; V gene: TRBV29-1; J gene: TRBJ1-1; clone size: .; CDR3 DNA: TGCAGCGTTGAAAGGCAGACTTTGAACACTGAAGCTTTCTTT; CDR3 protein: CSVERQTLNTEAFF
D gene: TRBD1; V gene: TRBV10-3; J gene: TRBJ2-2; clone size: .; CDR3 DNA: TGTGCCATGAGGGGGCAAGACACCGGGGAGCTGTTTTTT; CDR3 protein: CAMRGQDTGELFF
D gene: .; V gene: TRBV18; J gene: TRBJ1-2; clone size: .; CDR3 DNA: TGTGCCAGCTCACCACAGGGAGGGGATGGCTACACCTTC; CDR3 protein: CASSPQGGDGYTF
D gene: TRBD2; V gene: TRBV6-1; J gene: TRBJ2-1; clone size: few; CDR3 DNA: TGTGCCAGCAGTGAAGTAGCGGGAGGGTACAATGAGCAGTTCTTC; CDR3 protein: CASSEVAGGYNEQFF
D gene: .; V gene: TRBV28; J gene: TRBJ1-2; clone size: .; CDR3 DNA: TGTGCCAGCAGCACGGGATTAGTTGGCTACACCTTC; CDR3 protein: CASSTGLVGYTF
D gene: .; V gene: TRBV10-1; J gene: TRBJ2-3; clone size: .; CDR3 DNA: TGCGCCAGCAGCCTTACTAGCTCCACAGATACGCAGTATTTT; CDR3 protein: CASSLTSSTDTQYF
D gene: TRBD2; V gene: TRBV11-3; J gene: TRBJ2-1; clone size: .; CDR3 DNA: TGTGCCAGCAGCTTAGCCTTAGCGGGATTAGGAACGTGGAATGAGCAGTTCTTC; CDR3 protein: CASSLALAGLGTWNEQFF
D gene: .; V gene: TRBV19; J gene: TRBJ1-2; clone size: once; CDR3 DNA: TGTGCCAGTAGTATAGATGGACAGATCCCTTCCGACACCTTC; CDR3 protein: CASSIDGQIPSDTF
D gene: .; V gene: TRBV5-8; J gene: TRBJ1-1; clone size: .; CDR3 DNA: TGTGCCAGCAGCTTTCAGGACACTGAAGCTTTCTTT; CDR3 protein: CASSFQDTEAFF
D gene: .; V gene: TRBV15; J gene: TRBJ2-2; clone size: once; CDR3 DNA: TGTGCCACCAGCAGAGATCCCATCCCCGGACAGCCGGACATTTCGATTAACACCGGGGAGCTGTTTTTT; CDR3 protein: CATSRDPIPGQPDISINTGELFF
D gene: .; V gene: TRBV2; J gene: TRBJ1-1; clone size: .; CDR3 DNA: TGTGCCAGCAGTGAGTCCCCCCGGGGTGACACTGAAGCTTTCTTT; CDR3 protein: CASSESPRGDTEAFF
D gene: TRBD2; V gene: TRBV7-6; J gene: TRBJ2-3; clone size: once; CDR3 DNA: TGTGCCAGCAGCTCCCCTGGCGGGAGTAGGGCAGATACGCAGTATTTT; CDR3 protein: CASSSPGGSRADTQYF
D gene: TRBD2; V gene: TRBV4-2; J gene: TRBJ2-5; clone size: .; CDR3 DNA: TGTGCCAGCAGCCAAGATCTCGTGGGGAGCGGGAGGGCCGTCCCAGAGACCCAGTACTTC; CDR3 protein: CASSQDLVGSGRAVPETQYF
D gene: .; V gene: TRBV19; J gene: TRBJ2-3; clone size: .; CDR3 DNA: TGTGCCACCGAGGGGGACACAGATACGCAGTATTTT; CDR3 protein: CATEGDTDTQYF